This T cell receptor beta chain is from a study of CD8 T cells in ankylosing spondylitis. Study-level results: Significant enrichment of disease-linked clones was reportedly seen in matched ankylosing spondylitis synovial fluid. What appeared characteristic of ankylosing spondylitis blood was a TCR beta motif of fewer than ten highly homologous variants. Certain motif variants had earlier appeared in reactive arthritis synovial fluid and blood. Disease-linked clones, CD8+, were relatively rare in peripheral blood.

Construction of TCR beta libraries was performed using quantitative 5'-RACE with molecular barcodes. From the 5' RACE reads, TCRdb called clonotypes with MiXCR, one entry per CDR3 protein. In the table there are around 450,000 distinct CDR3 sequences, around 26% of which are singletons. Regarding this clonotype: The antigen remains undetermined.

V shed 6 bases and J shed 7 bases, with 15 bases lying between them. The V gene's germline CDR1 is LNHDA and CDR2 SQIVND (reference sequence). This CDR3 is built from 14 residues. Sequenced input: blood, either unsorted or a sorted T cell fraction (not recorded which). This TCR was sampled from a male donor with ankylosing spondylitis. The chain carries TRBV19 and TRBJ2-2; the D gene is possibly TRBD1 (6 bases). CDR3 nucleotide sequence: TGTGCCAGTAGAGGCTCAGGGGCGAGCGGGGAGCTGTTTTTT. Encoded protein: CASRGSGASGELFF.